This T cell receptor (beta chain) was recorded in a study of blood T cell repertoires in COVID-19. Overall study context: Sources were T cells, B-cell-depleted T cells, or PBMCs; the material itself was cDNA or gDNA.

Turning to this clone: The sample carries other DNA sequences with the same CDR3.

V was shortened by 6 bases and J by 2 bases, with 10 bases between the two germline ends. Germline V gives CDR1 LNHDA, CDR2 SQIVND (reference sequence). The CDR3 extends over 13 amino acids. Per the original methods: Amplified reference gene primers provided the basis for estimating nucleated cell counts. Clones were sequenced by immunoSEQ multiplex PCR, and TCRdb holds only the in-frame ones, with some missing. D and trimming were read from the DNA, whereas the V and J calls and clone size are those reported in that table. This table holds 400,000 or so clones, approximately 90% found once. The receptor was isolated from a woman in her 40s with COVID-19, enrolled during active disease. The chain links TRBV19 to TRBJ1-1; D perhaps matches TRBD1 (6 bases). Material: peripheral blood. CDR3 DNA: TGTGCCAGTAGAGGGGGGGGCAACACTGAAGCTTTCTTT. Translating gives CASRGGGNTEAFF.